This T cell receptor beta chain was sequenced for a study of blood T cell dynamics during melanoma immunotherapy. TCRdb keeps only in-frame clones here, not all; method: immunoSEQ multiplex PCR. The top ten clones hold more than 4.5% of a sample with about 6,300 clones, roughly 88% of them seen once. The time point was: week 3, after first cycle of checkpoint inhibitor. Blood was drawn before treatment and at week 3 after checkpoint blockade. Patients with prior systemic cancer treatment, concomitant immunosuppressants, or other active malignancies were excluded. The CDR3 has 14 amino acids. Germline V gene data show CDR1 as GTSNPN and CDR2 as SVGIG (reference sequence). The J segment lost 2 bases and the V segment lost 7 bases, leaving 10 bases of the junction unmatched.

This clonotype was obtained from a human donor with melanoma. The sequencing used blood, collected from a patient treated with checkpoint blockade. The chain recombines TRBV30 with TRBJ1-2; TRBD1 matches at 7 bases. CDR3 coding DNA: TGTGCCTCGACGAGGGACAGAAGAAACTATGGCTACACCTTC. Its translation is CASTRDRRNYGYTF.